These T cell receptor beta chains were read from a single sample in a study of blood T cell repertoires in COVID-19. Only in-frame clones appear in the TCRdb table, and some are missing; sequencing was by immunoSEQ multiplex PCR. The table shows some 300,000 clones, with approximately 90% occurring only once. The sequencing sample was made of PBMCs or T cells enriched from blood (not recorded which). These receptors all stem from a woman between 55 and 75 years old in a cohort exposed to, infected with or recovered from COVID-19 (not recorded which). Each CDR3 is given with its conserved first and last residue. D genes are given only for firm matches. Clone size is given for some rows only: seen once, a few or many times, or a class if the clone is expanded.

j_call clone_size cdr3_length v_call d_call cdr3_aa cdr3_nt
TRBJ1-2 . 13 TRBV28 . CASSSSRSYGYTF TGTGCCAGCAGCAGCTCGCGGAGCTATGGCTACACCTTC
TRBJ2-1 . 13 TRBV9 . CASSVTSPNEQFF TGTGCCAGCAGCGTCACTAGTCCGAATGAGCAGTTCTTC
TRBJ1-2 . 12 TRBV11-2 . CASTGRGYDYTF TGTGCCAGCACCGGGCGGGGGTATGACTACACCTTC
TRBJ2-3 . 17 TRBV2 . CASSEFWAGMGTDTQYF TGTGCCAGCAGTGAATTTTGGGCAGGGATGGGCACAGATACGCAGTATTTT
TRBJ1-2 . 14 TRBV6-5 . CASNRGEGWYGYTF TGTGCCAGCAACCGGGGTGAGGGCTGGTATGGCTACACCTTC
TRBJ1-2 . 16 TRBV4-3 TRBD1 CASSQDTDRGGFGYTF TGCGCCAGCAGCCAAGATACGGACAGGGGTGGATTCGGCTACACCTTC
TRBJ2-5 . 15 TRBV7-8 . CASSLVGGFQETQYF TGTGCCAGCAGCTTAGTCGGGGGTTTCCAAGAGACCCAGTACTTC
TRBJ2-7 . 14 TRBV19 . CASSSGSSSYEQYF TGTGCCAGTAGTAGCGGGTCTAGCTCCTACGAGCAGTACTTC
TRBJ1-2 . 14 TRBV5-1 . CASSLTRGAYGYTF TGCGCCAGCAGCTTGACCCGGGGGGCCTATGGCTACACCTTC
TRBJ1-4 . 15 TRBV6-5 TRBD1 CASSYGVSGGEKLFF TGTGCCAGCAGTTATGGGGTCTCAGGGGGTGAAAAACTGTTTTTT
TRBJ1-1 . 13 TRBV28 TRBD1 CASSLNRGVGAFF TGTGCCAGCAGTTTAAACAGGGGCGTCGGTGCTTTCTTT
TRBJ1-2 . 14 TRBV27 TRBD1 CASSKGQVNYGYTF TGTGCCAGCTCAAAAGGACAGGTGAACTATGGCTACACCTTC
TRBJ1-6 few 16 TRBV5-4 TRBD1 CASSLGQGVRNSPLHF TGTGCCAGCAGCTTGGGACAGGGGGTGAGGAATTCACCCCTCCACTTT
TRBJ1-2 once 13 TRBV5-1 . CASSLMADYGYTF TGCGCCAGCAGCTTGATGGCCGACTATGGCTACACCTTC
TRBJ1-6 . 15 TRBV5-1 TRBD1 CASSSSGTGDSPLHF TGCGCCAGCAGCTCTTCCGGGACAGGGGATTCACCCCTCCACTTT
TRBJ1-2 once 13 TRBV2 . CASSEIGAYGYTF TGTGCCAGCAGTGAAATTGGGGCCTATGGCTACACCTTC
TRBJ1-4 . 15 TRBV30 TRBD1 CAWSPRTGFNEKLFF TGTGCCTGGAGTCCCAGGACAGGGTTTAATGAAAAACTGTTTTTT
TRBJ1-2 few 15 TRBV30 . CAWKRPGGGNYGYTF TGTGCCTGGAAACGACCCGGAGGTGGTAACTATGGCTACACCTTC
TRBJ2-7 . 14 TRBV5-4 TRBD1 CASSFAGGGDEQYF TGTGCCAGCAGCTTTGCAGGGGGCGGAGACGAGCAGTACTTC
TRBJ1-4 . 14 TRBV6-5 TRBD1 CASSRQGANEKLFF TGTGCCAGCTCCCGACAGGGGGCAAATGAAAAACTGTTTTTT
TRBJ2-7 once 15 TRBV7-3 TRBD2 CASSLELAGGHEQYF TGTGCCAGCAGCTTAGAGTTAGCGGGAGGCCACGAGCAGTACTTC
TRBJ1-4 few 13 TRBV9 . CASSSFRGEKLFF TGTGCCAGCAGCTCCTTTCGCGGAGAAAAACTGTTTTTT
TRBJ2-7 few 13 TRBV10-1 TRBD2 CASSPASGYEQYF TGCGCCAGCAGTCCGGCTAGCGGGTACGAGCAGTACTTC
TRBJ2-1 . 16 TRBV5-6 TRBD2 CASSLRWLAGINEQFF TGTGCCAGCAGCTTGAGATGGCTAGCGGGGATCAATGAGCAGTTCTTC
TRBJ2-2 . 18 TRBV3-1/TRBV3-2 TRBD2 CASSQRGTSGSGTGELFF TGTGCCAGCAGCCAACGTGGGACTAGCGGGAGTGGCACCGGGGAGCTGTTTTTT
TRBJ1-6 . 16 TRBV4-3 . CASSQAEGKGDSPLHF TGCGCCAGCAGCCAAGCGGAGGGGAAAGGAGATTCACCCCTCCACTTT
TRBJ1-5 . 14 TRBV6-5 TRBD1 CAIRQGYSNQPQHF TGTGCCATCCGACAGGGGTATAGCAATCAGCCCCAGCATTTT
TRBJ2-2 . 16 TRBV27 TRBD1 CASSFGTGLGTGELFF TGTGCCAGCAGTTTCGGGACAGGGCTTGGCACCGGGGAGCTGTTTTTT